This T cell receptor beta chain was observed in a study of CXCR3-negative and CXCR3-positive naive CD8 T cells. The study's findings and limits: Naive CXCR3-negative cells resembled naive CXCR3-positive cells in TRBV-TRBJ usage; memory cells differed. Higher TRB CDR3 hydrophobicity marked CXCR3-positive naive cells relative to CXCR3-negative naive cells.

cDNA libraries for TRB were generated by 5' RACE incorporating UMI labels. TCRdb reprocessed the 5' RACE reads and reports one entry per CDR3 protein, with no DNA. Its clone listing holds tens of thousands of distinct CDR3 sequences. A word on this clonotype: Its antigen is not identified.

Germline V CDR1 and CDR2: SEHNR, FQNEAQ (reference sequence). The CDR3 spans 18 residues. This TCR came from a human donor in good health. Some clones in this sample may be carry-over from other donors' samples. Material: naive CXCR3+ CD8+ T cells from blood. Subset reported: CD45RO-CCR7+CD27+CD95- naive CD8+ T cells expressing CXCR3 (TNR3+). The chain joins TRBV7-9 to TRBJ1-6; TCRdb returns TRBD1, unconfirmable since there is no DNA. This CDR3 reads CASSLRRGTGTGLTPLHF.